Following are 20 T cell receptor beta chains from one sample sequenced in a study of blood T cell repertoires in COVID-19. The repertoire was sequenced with immunoSEQ multiplex PCR; TCRdb's copy has only in-frame clones and lacks some. This table holds about 190,000 clones, less than 80% found once. The material sequenced was peripheral blood. Every receptor here comes from a man aged 50-59 years who had recovered from COVID-19.

The chain links TRBV3-1 (or the pseudogene TRBV3-2) to TRBJ2-1; D is unresolved. CDR1 is LGHDT and CDR2 is YNNKEL in the germline V gene (reference sequence). Trimming shortened V by 0 bases and J by 4 bases, and 13 bases separated the two germline ends. The CDR3 consists of 16 residues. The CDR3 sequence is CASSQDRPGRYNEQFF. The CDR3 DNA reads as TGTGCCAGCAGCCAAGATCGCCCAGGAAGGTACAATGAGCAGTTCTTC.

The V call is TRBV19, the J call TRBJ2-1, with 8 bases lining up with TRBD1. CDR1 is LNHDA, CDR2 SQIVND, per germline (reference sequence). CDR3 size: 15 residues. The J segment lost 9 bases and the V segment lost 1 base, leaving 8 bases of the junction unmatched. CDR3 sequence reads: CASSIVTGGTGEQFF. The CDR3 region has the DNA TGTGCCAGTAGTATAGTCACAGGGGGGACGGGTGAGCAGTTCTTC. The full variable domain, in which reference TRBV19 and TRBJ2-1 provide the parts outside the CDR3, is DGGITQSPKYLFRKEGQNVTLSCEQNLNHDAMYWYRQDPGQGLRLIYYSQIVNDFQKGDIAEGYSVSREKKESFPLTVTSAQKNPTAFYLCASSIVTGGTGEQFFGPGTRLTVL.

The genes are TRBV11-2 and TRBJ2-5, with 11 bases aligning to TRBD1. Trimming removed 5 bases from V and 4 bases from J; junction bases left unmatched: 6. The CDR3 extends over 15 amino acids. The germline V gene has CDR1 SGHAT and CDR2 FQNNGV. CDR3 amino acids: CASSLSGTGGETQYF. CDR3 nucleotides: TGTGCCAGCAGCCTTTCCGGGACAGGGGGAGAGACCCAGTACTTC.

This clone was recorded once. The chain is built from TRBV19 and TRBJ2-1; 11 nucleotides line up with TRBD2. Looked up from germline, CDR1 is LNHDA and CDR2 is SQIVND (reference sequence). V was pared by 5 bases and J by 7 bases, with 10 bases of the junction left unmatched. There are 16 residues in the CDR3. The CDR3 nucleotides are TGTGCCAGTAGTGGACAACTAGCGGGAGATCGAAATGAGCAGTTCTTC. Amino acids: CASSGQLAGDRNEQFF.

The V and J genes are TRBV7-9 and TRBJ2-7; 10 nucleotides line up with TRBD2. The CDR3 sequence is 16 residues long. J was trimmed by 2 bases and V by 1 base; bases with no gene match: 5. The germline V gene encodes CDR1 SEHNR and CDR2 FQNEAQ (reference sequence). DNA for the CDR3: TGTGCCAGCAGCTTAGGTATAGCGGGAGGAACCTACGAGCAGTACTTC. It specifies CASSLGIAGGTYEQYF.

The V call is TRBV5-1, the J call TRBJ1-6, with TRBD1 matching 9 bases. With V trimmed by 4 bases and J by 9 bases, 8 bases remained unmatched. The CDR3 length is 15 residues. The germline gives CDR1 SGHRS, CDR2 YFSETQ. CDR3 sequence reads: CASSTRQGVGSPLHF. CDR3 DNA sequence: TGCGCCAGCAGCACGCGACAGGGGGTAGGTTCACCCCTCCACTTT. The variable domain in full, with the rest retrieved from reference TRBV5-1 and TRBJ1-6, is KAGVTQTPRYLIKTRGQQVTLSCSPISGHRSVSWYQQTPGQGLQFLFEYFSETQRNKGNFPGRFSGRQFSNSRSEMNVSTLELGDSALYLCASSTRQGVGSPLHFGNGTRLTVT.

The CDR3 coding sequence is TGTGCCAGCAGCCACTTAGGGGAACTGTCAGCTTTCTTT. Translated, it gives CASSHLGELSAFF. This sequence joins TRBV3-1 (or the pseudogene TRBV3-2) and TRBJ1-1, with a tentative D call TRBD1 (5 bases). The V and J ends lost 3 bases and 10 bases respectively, with 15 bases between them. This CDR3 has 13 residues. The germline V gene encodes CDR1 LGHDT and CDR2 YNNKEL (reference sequence).

This chain links TRBV5-6 with TRBJ2-7; D is ambiguous. This CDR3 spans 13 amino acids. The V end was cut by 1 base, the J end by 4 bases, with 9 bases between. CDR1 SGHDT and CDR2 YYEEEE come from the germline V gene. Here the CDR3 DNA reads TGTGCCAGCAGCTTGATGGCGGTATACGAGCAGTACTTC. Translation: CASSLMAVYEQYF.

The J gene is TRBJ2-7, the V gene TRBV5-6, with D possibly matching TRBD2 (5 bases). The CDR3 is made up of 10 amino acids. Germline V gene sequence: CDR1 SGHDT, CDR2 YYEEEE. V gave up 7 bases and J gave up 7 bases, with 9 bases separating them. The CDR3 coding sequence is TGTGCCAGCCACCCGGGGGAGCAGTACTTC. Translating it yields CASHPGEQYF.

This clone was seen only once. The genes are TRBV9 and TRBJ2-5; 10 bases are a match to TRBD2. The CDR3 has 16 amino acids. Germline-derived CDR1 and CDR2 are SGDLS and YYNGEE. Losses at the gene ends were 0 bases for V and 5 bases for J; bases not matched to a gene: 7. CDR3 amino acids: CASSVGLAGAGETQYF. CDR3 nucleotides: TGTGCCAGCAGCGTAGGTCTAGCGGGAGCCGGGGAGACCCAGTACTTC.

CDR3 in amino acids: CASSLDRGLSYEQYF. In DNA, the CDR3 is TGCGCCAGCAGCTTGGACAGGGGACTCTCCTACGAGCAGTACTTC. The V call is TRBV5-1, the J call TRBJ2-7; a possible D gene is TRBD1 (7 bases). Germline V gives CDR1 SGHRS, CDR2 YFSETQ. Trimming removed 0 bases from V and 0 bases from J, with 10 bases in between. This CDR3 has 15 amino acids.

This clone was seen just once. The rearrangement joins TRBV14 to TRBJ2-1, with D possibly being TRBD2 (6 bases). The germline CDR1 and CDR2 sequences are SGHDN and FVKESK. Trimming pared 5 bases from V and 6 bases from J, leaving 20 bases between. This CDR3 comprises 16 residues. In DNA, the CDR3 is TGTGCCAGCAGCTACCCTGGGGGGTTAGCCCGCAATGAGCAGTTCTTC. This translates into CASSYPGGLARNEQFF.

This clone was observed a handful of times. The V gene is TRBV5-1, the J gene TRBJ2-1, with 7 bases aligning to TRBD2. This CDR3 has 14 residues. Germline V gives CDR1 SGHRS, CDR2 YFSETQ. J lost 5 bases, V lost 3 bases, and 5 bases had no gene match. As DNA, the CDR3 is TGCGCCAGCAGCTACCTAGGACTAGACAATGAGCAGTTCTTC. Amino acids: CASSYLGLDNEQFF.

The chain carries TRBV5-4 and TRBJ2-5, with TRBD2 matching over 8 bases. J was trimmed by 0 bases and V by 4 bases; bases with no gene match: 2. The CDR3 loop spans 14 amino acids. CDR1 and CDR2 (germline): SGHNT, YYREEE (reference sequence). The chain's CDR3 is CASSAREDQETQYF. The CDR3 DNA reads as TGTGCCAGCAGCGCGCGGGAGGACCAAGAGACCCAGTACTTC.

This rearrangement joins TRBV10-3 to TRBJ2-3; 12 positions match TRBD2. Trimming at V came to 10 bases and at J to 3 bases, leaving 11 bases not matched to a gene. This CDR3 contains 16 residues. From germline, CDR1 is ENHRY and CDR2 SYGVKD. CDR3 sequence (DNA): TGTGCCACCGAAGGAAGGACTAGCGGGATGACAGATACGCAGTATTTT. Its translation is CATEGRTSGMTDTQYF.

Here the CDR3 DNA reads TGTGCCAGCAGCTCAGGGGCCCGCTCTGGAAACACCATATATTTT. It codes for CASSSGARSGNTIYF. The V and J genes are TRBV7-2 and TRBJ1-3; possibly TRBD1 for D (6 bases). V was cut by 4 bases and J by 0 bases, with 10 bases left in between. Germline V gene sequence: CDR1 SGHTA, CDR2 FQGNSA. The CDR3 runs 15 residues.

This chain connects TRBV3-1 (or the pseudogene TRBV3-2) to TRBJ2-3; 11 nucleotides line up with TRBD2. CDR3 length: 16 residues. The V segment lost 1 base and the J segment 5 bases; nucleotides outside the gene matches: 5. Looked up from germline, CDR1 is LGHDT and CDR2 is YNNKEL (reference sequence). The CDR3, as DNA: TGTGCCAGCAGCCAAGTTGGTCTAGCGGGAGGAGATACGCAGTATTTT. Protein sequence: CASSQVGLAGGDTQYF.

As DNA, the CDR3 is TGTGCCACCAGCAGAGGACAGAACACTGAAGCTTTCTTT. Translation: CATSRGQNTEAFF. J is TRBJ1-1 and V is TRBV15; D uncertain. Between the trimmed V and J ends, which lost 1 base and 1 base, there was a span of 4 bases. Germline CDR1 reads LNHNV; CDR2 reads YYDKDF (reference sequence). The CDR3 totals 13 residues.

This rearrangement joins TRBV7-3 to TRBJ1-1; TRBD1 matches at 10 bases. Germline CDR1 reads SGHTA; CDR2 reads FQGTGA. CDR3 size: 11 residues. V gave up 5 bases and J gave up 11 bases; unmatched junction bases: 2. The CDR3 spells CASSQGQGAFF. CDR3 DNA: TGTGCCAGCAGCCAGGGACAGGGGGCTTTCTTT. Full variable domain (remainder filled in from reference TRBV7-3 and TRBJ1-1): GAGVSQTPSNKVTEKGKYVELRCDPISGHTALYWYRQSLGQGPEFLIYFQGTGAADDSGLPNDRFFAVRPEGSVSTLKIQRTERGDSAVYLCASSQGQGAFFGQGTRLTVV.

The CDR3 nucleotides read TGTGCCAGCAGTCAGGGTTCAAATCAGCCCCAGCATTTT. Its protein is CASSQGSNQPQHF. V is TRBV6-5 and J is TRBJ1-5; maybe TRBD1 (5 bases). Germline CDR1 MNHEY, CDR2 SVGAGI. This CDR3 spans 13 amino acids. V shed 5 bases and J shed 4 bases, with 9 bases lying between them.